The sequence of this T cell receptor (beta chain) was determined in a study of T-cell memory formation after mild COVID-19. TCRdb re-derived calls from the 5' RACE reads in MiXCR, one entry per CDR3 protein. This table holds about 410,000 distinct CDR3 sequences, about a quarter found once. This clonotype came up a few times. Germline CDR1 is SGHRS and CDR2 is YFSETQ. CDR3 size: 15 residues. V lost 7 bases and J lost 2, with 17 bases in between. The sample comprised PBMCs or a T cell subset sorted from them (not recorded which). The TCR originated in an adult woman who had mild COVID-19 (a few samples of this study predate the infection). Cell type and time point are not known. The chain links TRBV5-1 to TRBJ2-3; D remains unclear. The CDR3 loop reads CASGREAAVTDTQYF. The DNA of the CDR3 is TGCGCCAGCGGCCGAGAGGCAGCCGTCACAGATACGCAGTATTTT.